This T cell receptor (beta chain) was captured in a study of blood T cells in healthy people across ages. Study-wide results and caveats: CMV status of donors was unknown, possibly confounding expanded clonotype changes.

Details on this clonotype: Its matching antigen is unknown.

Germline V CDR1 and CDR2: SGHDT, YYEEEE. The CDR3 extends over 14 amino acids. Between the trimmed V and J ends, which lost 0 bases and 0 bases, there was a span of 6 bases. The authors ran a second PCR of about 6 to 11 cycles using a sample-barcoded 5' primer and a J-beta primer mix. Via MiXCR, TCRdb re-called the 5' RACE reads, giving one row per CDR3 protein. The sample includes 630,000 or so distinct CDR3 sequences, roughly 31% of them seen just once. Sequencing was performed on blood. J is TRBJ1-1 and V is TRBV5-6; D call uncertain. The sequence came from a woman of 80 years or more in good health. The CDR3 loop is CASSLVELNTEAFF. The DNA of the CDR3 is TGTGCCAGCAGCTTGGTGGAGTTGAACACTGAAGCTTTCTTT.